Below, 29 T cell receptor beta chains from the same sample are listed, as sequenced in a study of T cell changes during pregnancy in multiple sclerosis. Data came from immunoSEQ multiplex PCR; TCRdb stores just in-frame clones and leaves some out. The sample includes about 67,000 clones, 91% seen only once; the top ten take roughly 2%. Material: peripheral blood, obtained in the first trimester of pregnancy. These receptors were collected from a female donor with multiple sclerosis, enrolled in a pregnancy study.

The V gene is TRBV5-1, the J gene TRBJ2-3; 9 bases are a match to TRBD2. Germline CDR1 is SGHRS and CDR2 is YFSETQ. This CDR3 has 15 amino acids. Trimming removed 4 bases from V and 6 bases from J; junction bases left unmatched: 9. The CDR3 is CASSRNAGGLDTQYF. For the CDR3, the DNA is TGCGCCAGCAGCCGAAATGCGGGGGGGCTGGATACGCAGTATTTT.

The V call is TRBV2, the J call TRBJ2-7, with 7 bases matching TRBD1. The length of the CDR3 is 14 residues. The trim removed 6 bases at V and 2 bases at J, leaving 7 bases unmatched. Germline V gene sequence: CDR1 SNHLY, CDR2 FYNNEI. The CDR3 sequence is CASSPTGQPYEQYF. The CDR3 DNA sequence: TGTGCCAGCAGCCCCACGGGACAGCCCTACGAGCAGTACTTC.

This clone came up a few times. The rearrangement links TRBV2 to TRBJ1-1; TRBD1 might be the D (5 bases). In germline, CDR1 is SNHLY, CDR2 FYNNEI. The CDR3 extends over 12 amino acids. Deletions cut 10 bases from V and 5 bases from J, with 14 bases between. CDR3 protein: CAIRRGETEAFF. The CDR3 bases are TGTGCCATACGTCGGGGGGAGACTGAAGCTTTCTTT.

The chain combines TRBV19 with TRBJ2-5, with D perhaps TRBD1 (6 bases). Trimming took 4 bases from V and 5 from J, leaving 11 bases between them. The germline gives CDR1 LNHDA, CDR2 SQIVND (reference sequence). The CDR3 extends over 13 amino acids. In DNA, the CDR3 is TGTGCCAGTAGTAACAGGGCACGGGAGACCCAGTACTTC. This encodes CASSNRARETQYF.

This chain links TRBV19 with TRBJ2-1, with D possibly TRBD2 on 5 matching bases. This CDR3 is 14 amino acids long. Trimming shortened V by 7 bases and J by 0 bases, and 10 bases separated the two germline ends. Germline values: CDR1 LNHDA, CDR2 SQIVND (reference sequence). The CDR3 sequence: CASKRESSYNEQFF. As DNA, the CDR3 is TGTGCCAGTAAGAGGGAGAGCTCCTACAATGAGCAGTTCTTC.

The chain links TRBV10-3 to TRBJ2-7, with 11 bases lining up with TRBD1. The length of the CDR3 is 15 residues. Per germline, CDR1 ENHRY and CDR2 SYGVKD. The V segment lost 6 bases and the J segment 3 bases; nucleotides outside the gene matches: 7. The CDR3 reads CAISGDRGSDYEQYF. The DNA of the CDR3 is TGTGCCATCAGCGGGGACAGGGGGTCCGACTACGAGCAGTACTTC.

This chain connects TRBV28 to TRBJ1-1; D perhaps matches TRBD1 (5 bases). Trimming cost V 7 bases and J 6 bases, with 21 bases left between them. The CDR3 is 15 residues long. CDR1 is MDHEN, CDR2 SYDVKM, per germline. CDR3 sequence reads: CASIPGGGGLAEAFF. CDR3 DNA: TGTGCCAGCATCCCGGGGGGGGGAGGGTTAGCTGAAGCTTTCTTT.

In its sample, this clone was seen many times. Other nucleotide sequences from this sample produce the same CDR3. The chain has TRBV5-1 and TRBJ2-7, with D perhaps TRBD1 (6 bases). Germline assignment: CDR1 SGHRS and CDR2 YFSETQ. The CDR3 has 13 amino acids. The germline V and J ends were trimmed by 3 bases and 1 base, with 8 bases remaining between them. The CDR3 spells CASSWDKSYEQYF. The CDR3 DNA reads TGCGCCAGCAGCTGGGACAAATCCTACGAGCAGTACTTC.

The CDR3, as DNA: TGTGCCAGCCCTAAGCCCAAGGGGGACACTGAAGCTTTCTTT. Protein product: CASPKPKGDTEAFF. The chain is built from TRBV2 and TRBJ1-1, with a weak D call TRBD1 (6 bases). The CDR3 sequence is 14 residues long. Trimming stripped 8 bases from V and 3 bases from J, with 16 bases between. Germline CDR1 is SNHLY and CDR2 is FYNNEI.

The chain combines TRBV6-1 with TRBJ2-1; tentatively, D is TRBD1 (6 bases). The CDR3 consists of 14 residues. The V and J ends lost 4 bases and 2 bases respectively, with 9 bases between them. Germline V gives CDR1 MNHNS, CDR2 SASEGT. The chain's CDR3 is CASSAEGAYNEQFF. The DNA of the CDR3 is TGTGCCAGCAGTGCAGAGGGGGCCTACAATGAGCAGTTCTTC.

V gene TRBV5-1 combines with J gene TRBJ2-7, with 11 bases lining up with TRBD2. The CDR3 runs 14 residues. With 4 bases clipped from V and 3 bases from J, the junction kept 3 bases outside the gene matches. The germline CDR1 and CDR2 sequences are SGHRS and YFSETQ. CDR3 region: CASSVLAGDYEQYF. The DNA of the CDR3 is TGCGCCAGCAGCGTACTAGCGGGGGACTACGAGCAGTACTTC.

This clone showed up just once. V and J are TRBV5-8 and TRBJ1-1, with no clear D. This CDR3 contains 15 residues. The V end lost 3 bases, the J end lost 1 base, and 13 bases lay between the germline ends. CDR1 SGHTS and CDR2 YDEGEE come from the germline V gene. The CDR3 loop reads CASSSYTTGNTEAFF. CDR3 DNA sequence: TGTGCCAGCAGCTCGTACACGACGGGGAACACTGAAGCTTTCTTT.

In its sample, this clone was seen a few times. This sequence joins TRBV5-1 and TRBJ1-2; 10 nucleotides line up with TRBD1. Germline assignment: CDR1 SGHRS and CDR2 YFSETQ. The J segment lost 6 bases and the V segment lost 5 bases, leaving 4 bases of the junction unmatched. This CDR3 comprises 13 residues. Here the CDR3 DNA reads TGCGCCAGCAGTCTGGGGACAGGGGATGGCTACACCTTC. Its translation is CASSLGTGDGYTF.

The chain joins TRBV7-7 to TRBJ2-2; the D gene is possibly TRBD2 (5 bases). With 5 bases removed from V and 9 bases from J, the gap between germline ends came to 13 bases. Per germline, CDR1 SSHAT and CDR2 FNYEAQ (reference sequence). CDR3 size: 13 residues. The CDR3, as DNA: TGTGCCAGCAGCCGAGAGCGAGGGAGGGAGCTGTTTTTT. This sequence encodes CASSRERGRELFF.

This chain links TRBV6-6 with TRBJ2-7, with 7 nucleotides matching TRBD1. Trimming cost V 6 bases and J 5 bases; bases outside gene matches: 7. CDR1 and CDR2 (germline): MNHNY, SVGAGI (reference sequence). This CDR3 comprises 13 residues. CDR3 loop: CASRKDRVHEQYF. CDR3 nucleotides: TGTGCCAGCAGGAAAGACAGGGTACACGAGCAGTACTTC.

With regard to this clone: Other DNA variants within this sample encode the same CDR3. The chain combines TRBV5-6 with TRBJ2-7; 8 bases fit TRBD1. CDR1 is SGHDT and CDR2 is YYEEEE in the germline V gene. V gave up 1 base and J gave up 0 bases; unmatched junction bases: 3. CDR3 length: 15 amino acids. The CDR3 DNA follows: TGTGCCAGCAGCTTGCCCGGACAGGGCTCCTACGAGCAGTACTTC. Its protein product is CASSLPGQGSYEQYF.

This clone has just a few counts. The J gene is TRBJ1-5, the V gene TRBV6-1; D may be TRBD1 (5 bases). Per the germline V gene, CDR1 is MNHNS and CDR2 is SASEGT. The V end was cut by 5 bases, the J end by 0 bases, with 8 bases between. The CDR3 extends over 14 amino acids. The CDR3 DNA reads as TGTGCCAGCAGTAGACAGTATAGCAATCAGCCCCAGCATTTT. This codes for CASSRQYSNQPQHF.

The chain couples TRBV2 to TRBJ1-2; D is uncertain. The CDR3 has 12 amino acids. Trimming removed 5 bases at V and 7 bases at J, with 11 bases between. Germline CDR1 is SNHLY and CDR2 is FYNNEI. CDR3 sequence (DNA): TGTGCCAGCAGTCCTTCTTCGGGTGGCTACACCTTC. It encodes CASSPSSGGYTF.

This sequence joins TRBV19 and TRBJ2-1; 7 positions match TRBD1. The CDR3 length is 15 residues. The V gene's germline CDR1 is LNHDA and CDR2 SQIVND (reference sequence). The trim removed 1 base at V and 0 bases at J, leaving 0 bases unmatched. CDR3 loop: CASSIGQGSYNEQFF. CDR3 bases: TGTGCCAGTAGTATAGGACAGGGCTCCTACAATGAGCAGTTCTTC. The full variable domain, in which reference TRBV19 and TRBJ2-1 provide the parts outside the CDR3, is DGGITQSPKYLFRKEGQNVTLSCEQNLNHDAMYWYRQDPGQGLRLIYYSQIVNDFQKGDIAEGYSVSREKKESFPLTVTSAQKNPTAFYLCASSIGQGSYNEQFFGPGTRLTVL.

This chain uses TRBV7-9 with TRBJ1-4; D remains ambiguous. The CDR3 runs 16 residues. The germline V gene has CDR1 SEHNR and CDR2 FQNEAQ (reference sequence). Deletions cut 0 bases from V and 7 bases from J, with 15 bases between. The CDR3 sequence: CASSLAGPPEGEKLFF. In DNA form, the CDR3 reads TGTGCCAGCAGCTTAGCCGGGCCTCCAGAGGGTGAAAAACTGTTTTTT.

The V gene is TRBV19, the J gene TRBJ2-3; 8 bases fit TRBD2. V gave up 6 bases and J gave up 2 bases; unmatched junction bases: 7. This CDR3 has 15 amino acids. The germline V gene has CDR1 LNHDA and CDR2 SQIVND (reference sequence). CDR3: CASRAAGALTDTQYF. The DNA of the CDR3 is TGTGCCAGTAGGGCAGCGGGGGCCCTCACAGATACGCAGTATTTT.

The CDR3 DNA sequence: TGCGCCAGCAGCTTGGGACAGGTCTCTGGAAACACCATATATTTT. Its translation: CASSLGQVSGNTIYF. J is TRBJ1-3 and V is TRBV5-1; tentative D call: TRBD1 (6 bases). V was clipped by 0 bases and J by 0 bases, with 7 bases between them. The CDR3 consists of 15 residues. Germline loops: CDR1 SGHRS, CDR2 YFSETQ.

This clone has just one count. The rearrangement uses TRBV29-1 and TRBJ1-1; a weak D match, TRBD1 (5 bases). The germline gives CDR1 SQVTM, CDR2 ANQGSEA. This CDR3 contains 14 residues. Trimming stripped 4 bases from V and 3 bases from J, with 15 bases between. CDR3: CSVGKGWGDTEAFF. The CDR3 DNA is TGCAGCGTTGGTAAGGGATGGGGGGACACTGAAGCTTTCTTT.

The V and J genes are TRBV6-1 and TRBJ1-5; 9 nucleotides align to TRBD1. The CDR3 is 15 amino acids. V lost 6 bases to trimming and J lost 4 bases; unmatched junction nucleotides: 7. Germline loops: CDR1 MNHNS, CDR2 SASEGT. The CDR3 DNA reads TGTGCCAGCAGCGTGGGACAGGGTGGAAATCAGCCCCAGCATTTT. This codes for CASSVGQGGNQPQHF.

V is TRBV7-8 and J is TRBJ2-7; 10 positions match TRBD1. With 5 bases clipped from V and 0 bases from J, the junction kept 7 bases outside the gene matches. The CDR3 has 16 amino acids. Per germline, CDR1 SGHVS and CDR2 FQNEAQ. The CDR3 region has the DNA TGTGCCAGCAGCATCCGACAGGGGGCCCCCTCCTACGAGCAGTACTTC. The encoded protein is CASSIRQGAPSYEQYF.

The chain combines TRBV2 with TRBJ2-7; D call uncertain. There are 14 residues in the CDR3. Trimming stripped 3 bases from V and 3 bases from J, with 12 bases between. The germline V gene has CDR1 SNHLY and CDR2 FYNNEI. The CDR3 is CASSDRLIGYEQYF. The CDR3 DNA is TGTGCCAGCAGTGACCGCCTAATCGGCTACGAGCAGTACTTC.

This clone has ten or more counts. The sample holds other DNA sequences that translate to the same CDR3. The chain joins TRBV5-1 to TRBJ2-7; possibly TRBD1 for D (6 bases). Deletions cut 3 bases from V and 1 base from J, with 8 bases between. Germline CDR1 SGHRS, CDR2 YFSETQ. The CDR3 extends over 13 amino acids. CDR3: CASSWDKSYEQYF. CDR3 sequence (DNA): TGCGCCAGCAGCTGGGACAAGTCCTACGAGCAGTACTTC.

This clone has only one observation. This chain uses TRBV30 with TRBJ1-3; the D gene is possibly TRBD1 (6 bases). The germline gives CDR1 GTSNPN, CDR2 SVGIG (reference sequence). The length of the CDR3 is 16 residues. Between the trimmed V and J ends, which lost 0 bases and 7 bases, there was a span of 19 bases. The CDR3 nucleotides read TGTGCCTGGAGTGTACTACAGGGAATCCCGGGGAACACCATATATTTT. Its translation is CAWSVLQGIPGNTIYF.

The J gene is TRBJ2-7, the V gene TRBV7-3, with TRBD1 identical over 9 bases. The germline V gene encodes CDR1 SGHTA and CDR2 FQGTGA. The CDR3 length is 15 residues. Trimming cost V 3 bases and J 2 bases; bases outside gene matches: 5. CDR3 nucleotide sequence: TGTGCCAGCAGCTTCCTACAGGGGGCCCCCTACGAGCAGTACTTC. Encoded protein: CASSFLQGAPYEQYF.